The 19 T cell receptor beta chains in this list originate from one sample, sequenced in a study of blood T cell repertoires in COVID-19. Repertoires were generated with immunoSEQ multiplex PCR, while TCRdb's copy carries only in-frame clones and drops some. The data show almost 300,000 clones, roughly 86% seen once. The specimen sequenced was peripheral blood. The receptors come from a man in his 70s with acute or convalescent COVID-19.

The genes are TRBV20-1 and TRBJ2-5; a possible D gene is TRBD2 (6 bases). Germline V lookup: CDR1 DFQATT, CDR2 SNEGSKA (reference sequence). The CDR3 sequence is 10 residues long. V was clipped by 4 bases and J by 7 bases, with 7 bases between them. In DNA, the CDR3 is TGCAGTGCTATGGAGGGGACCCAGTACTTC. Its protein is CSAMEGTQYF.

This sequence joins TRBV14 and TRBJ1-1; D remains ambiguous. Trimming took off 1 base at V and 4 bases at J, with 13 bases between the two ends. This CDR3 contains 15 residues. The germline V gene encodes CDR1 SGHDN and CDR2 FVKESK. The CDR3 protein is CASSQGMEGTTEAFF. The CDR3 nucleotides are TGTGCCAGCAGCCAAGGTATGGAGGGAACCACTGAAGCTTTCTTT. Full variable domain (missing parts from reference TRBV14 and TRBJ1-1): EAGVTQFPSHSVIEKGQTVTLRCDPISGHDNLYWYRRVMGKEIKFLLHFVKESKQDESGMPNNRFLAERTGGTYSTLKVQPAELEDSGVYFCASSQGMEGTTEAFFGQGTRLTVV.

In the case of this clone: The CDR3 does not end in the conserved phenylalanine or tryptophan, so this is likely a read error. The limits of the CDR3 on the DNA are not certain, so only TCRdb's listed CDR3 is given. This chain uses TRBV18 with TRBJ2-7; TRBD2, the D gene given by the table, was not confirmed from the DNA. The CDR3 is 15 residues long, ends included. Germline-derived CDR1 and CDR2 are KGHSH and LQKENI. CDR3 sequence: CASSGAGGGHEDLFS.

The rearrangement joins TRBV24-1 to TRBJ2-3; TRBD1 might be the D (5 bases). V lost 4 bases and J 0 bases, leaving 13 bases between the germline ends. Germline values: CDR1 KGHDR, CDR2 SFDVKD. This CDR3 spans 16 amino acids. The CDR3 DNA reads TGTGCCACCAGTGACCAAGAATGGGGCAGCACAGATACGCAGTATTTT. Amino acids: CATSDQEWGSTDTQYF.

The chain couples TRBV28 to TRBJ1-5; D is possibly TRBD1 (5 bases). Germline values: CDR1 MDHEN, CDR2 SYDVKM. V was shortened by 7 bases and J by 8 bases, with 21 bases between the two germline ends. This CDR3 region has 15 residues. The CDR3 sequence: CASTPGGMDIKPQHF. DNA of the CDR3: TGTGCCAGCACCCCGGGGGGGATGGATATCAAGCCCCAGCATTTT.

V gene TRBV28 combines with J gene TRBJ1-2; D is uncertain. CDR3 size: 14 residues. Trimming removed 6 bases from V and 4 bases from J, with 15 bases in between. The germline V gene has CDR1 MDHEN and CDR2 SYDVKM. The CDR3: CASSGGSPPYGYTF. CDR3 coding DNA: TGTGCCAGCAGCGGAGGATCTCCCCCCTATGGCTACACCTTC.

This sequence joins TRBV28 and TRBJ1-6; 11 bases match TRBD1. V trimming: 6 bases; J trimming: 5 bases; junction bases outside the gene matches: 3. The length of the CDR3 is 15 residues. Germline values: CDR1 MDHEN, CDR2 SYDVKM. CDR3 bases: TGTGCCAGCAGGTGGACAGGGGGCGATAATTCACCCCTCCACTTT. It translates to CASRWTGGDNSPLHF.

The CDR3 nucleotides read TGTGCCACCAGCCACTCCCAGGGGTTCGAGCAGTACTTC. Encoded protein: CATSHSQGFEQYF. V is TRBV15 and J is TRBJ2-7, with D possibly TRBD1 on 6 matching bases. V dropped 5 bases and J dropped 6 bases, with 14 bases sitting between them. Germline V lookup: CDR1 LNHNV, CDR2 YYDKDF (reference sequence). This CDR3 comprises 13 residues.

The CDR3 DNA reads as TGTGCCAGCAGCCGAGGACAGGGGAACACTGAAGCTTTCTTT. Its protein product is CASSRGQGNTEAFF. The V gene is TRBV11-3, the J gene TRBJ1-1, with TRBD1 identical over 8 bases. The germline CDR1 and CDR2 sequences are SGHNT and YENEEA. This CDR3 is 14 amino acids long. The ends lost 5 bases at V and 1 base at J; junction bases unmatched: 3.

The V and J genes are TRBV30 and TRBJ2-1; TRBD1 might be the D (6 bases). From germline, CDR1 is GTSNPN and CDR2 SVGIG (reference sequence). V dropped 5 bases and J dropped 0 bases, with 8 bases sitting between them. The CDR3 length is 13 residues. CDR3 region: CAWARGSYNEQFF. Written as DNA, the CDR3 is TGTGCCTGGGCCAGGGGCTCCTACAATGAGCAGTTCTTC. The complete variable domain, with remaining parts taken from reference TRBV30 and TRBJ2-1, reads SQTIHQWPATLVQPVGSPLSLECTVEGTSNPNLYWYRQAAGRGLQLLFYSVGIGQISSEVPQNLSASRPQDRQFILSSKKLLLSDSGFYLCAWARGSYNEQFFGPGTRLTVL.

V usage is TRBV12-3 or TRBV12-4 and J usage is TRBJ1-2; TRBD1 matches at 8 bases. This CDR3 contains 13 residues. J gave up 7 bases and V 7 bases, and 8 bases lay outside the gene matches. CDR3 residues: CASTGQGMGGYTF. The CDR3 nucleotides read TGTGCCAGCACCGGACAGGGAATGGGTGGCTACACCTTC.

The gene calls are TRBV5-1 and TRBJ2-7; TRBD1 matches at 10 bases. CDR3 length: 15 amino acids. CDR1 is SGHRS, CDR2 YFSETQ, per germline. J lost 6 bases, V lost 4 bases, and 10 bases had no gene match. Here the CDR3 reads CASSPPGTGVSEQYF. In DNA form, the CDR3 reads TGCGCCAGCAGCCCGCCGGGGACAGGGGTAAGCGAGCAGTACTTC.

J is TRBJ1-4 and V is TRBV3-1 (or the pseudogene TRBV3-2); 8 bases agree with TRBD1. The germline CDR1 and CDR2 sequences are LGHDT and YNNKEL (reference sequence). The CDR3 spans 15 residues. V lost 4 bases to trimming and J lost 10 bases; unmatched junction nucleotides: 11. CDR3 in DNA: TGTGCCAGCAGCCGTCACCAGGGGGCAGGTGGAAAACTGTTTTTT. This translates into CASSRHQGAGGKLFF.

V usage is TRBV4-2 and J usage is TRBJ2-1, with D possibly TRBD2 on 5 matching bases. The V end lost 4 bases, the J end lost 5 bases, and 15 bases lay between the germline ends. In germline, CDR1 is LGHNA, CDR2 YNFKEQ. The CDR3 extends over 15 amino acids. The DNA for the CDR3 is TGTGCCAGCAGCCCCCGGGAAAACCCAGACAATGAGCAGTTCTTC. Amino acids: CASSPRENPDNEQFF.

This clone was found once. The genes are TRBV21-1 and TRBJ2-7; the table's D call of TRBD2 was not tested on the DNA. TRBV21-1 is recorded as a pseudogene. CDR3 length equals 16 residues. The CDR3 reads CASSSYPGNFCDEQYF. As DNA, the CDR3 is TGTGCCAGCAGCTCCTACCCCGGGAACTTTTGCGACGAGCAGTACTTC.

This chain uses TRBV12-3 or TRBV12-4 with TRBJ2-1; D possibly corresponds to TRBD2 (5 bases). V was cut by 1 base and J by 6 bases, with 7 bases left in between. The CDR3 sequence is 13 residues long. The DNA of the CDR3 is TGTGCCAGCAGTTTAGGAGGGAGCAATGAGCAGTTCTTC. Its translation is CASSLGGSNEQFF.

V and J are TRBV24-1 and TRBJ1-2, with 11 nucleotides matching TRBD1. CDR3 length: 14 residues. Germline loops: CDR1 KGHDR, CDR2 SFDVKD. Trimming took 1 base from V and 12 from J; bases not matched to a gene: 6. CDR3 sequence reads: CATSDLNWDRGNTF. The DNA of the CDR3 is TGTGCCACCAGTGATTTAAATTGGGACAGGGGGAACACCTTC.

This clone was observed a few times. CDR3 bases: TGTGCCAGCAGTGAATTCAGGGGTTGGGGAACTGAAGCTTTCTTT. This codes for CASSEFRGWGTEAFF. J is TRBJ1-1 and V is TRBV25-1; D might be TRBD1 (6 bases). This CDR3 is 15 amino acids long. The germline V and J ends were trimmed by 1 base and 5 bases, with 14 bases remaining between them. Germline CDR1 reads MGHDK; CDR2 reads SYGVNS.

The rearrangement links TRBV7-3 to TRBJ2-1; 9 bases are a match to TRBD1. V lost 5 bases and J lost 4; bases outside the gene matches: 6. CDR1 SGHTA and CDR2 FQGTGA come from the germline V gene. The length of the CDR3 is 15 residues. The CDR3 reads CASSLDRGFYNEQFF. The CDR3 coding sequence is TGTGCCAGCAGCCTTGACAGGGGGTTTTACAATGAGCAGTTCTTC.